This T cell receptor beta chain was documented in a study of blood T cell repertoires in COVID-19. Study-level background: Both acute and convalescent COVID-19 samples were obtained from the United States, Italy and Spain.

CDR3 size: 15 residues. CDR1 is SGDLS and CDR2 is YYNGEE in the germline V gene. V shed 7 bases and J 3 bases; nucleotides not matched to a gene: 12. Participants had their cohort set by participant-reported clinical history. Cohort 3 recovery required two negative PCRs, clearance, or symptom resolution. Original data processing: Using reference gene primer amplification, nucleated cell counts were estimated. Profiled with immunoSEQ multiplex PCR; TCRdb holds only in-frame clones, not every one. That table supplies the V and J calls and clone size; D and trimming were determined from the DNA. The sample comprises 180,000 or so clones, roughly 86% of which are singletons, and around 9% rests with the top ten.

The clonotype originates from a woman in her twenties or thirties who had recovered from COVID-19. Sequenced sample: PBMCs or T cells enriched from blood (not recorded which). The rearrangement uses TRBV9 and TRBJ1-1; TRBD1 matches at 7 bases. CDR3 sequence reads: CASRGTAISYTEAFF. CDR3 DNA: TGTGCCAGCCGGGGGACAGCCATATCCTACACTGAAGCTTTCTTT.